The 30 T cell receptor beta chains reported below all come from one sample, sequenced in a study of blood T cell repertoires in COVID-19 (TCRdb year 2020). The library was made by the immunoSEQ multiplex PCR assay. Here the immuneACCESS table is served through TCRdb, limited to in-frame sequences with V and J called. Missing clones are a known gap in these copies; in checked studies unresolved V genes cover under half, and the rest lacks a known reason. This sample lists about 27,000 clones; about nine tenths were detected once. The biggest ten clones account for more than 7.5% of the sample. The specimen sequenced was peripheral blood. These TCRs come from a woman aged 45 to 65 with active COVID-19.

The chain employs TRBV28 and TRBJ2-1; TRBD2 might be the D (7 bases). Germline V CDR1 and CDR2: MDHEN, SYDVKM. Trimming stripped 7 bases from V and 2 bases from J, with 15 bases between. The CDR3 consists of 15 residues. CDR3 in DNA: TGTGCCAGCATTAGGGGAGGGGGGACCTACAATGAGCAGTTCTTC. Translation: CASIRGGGTYNEQFF.

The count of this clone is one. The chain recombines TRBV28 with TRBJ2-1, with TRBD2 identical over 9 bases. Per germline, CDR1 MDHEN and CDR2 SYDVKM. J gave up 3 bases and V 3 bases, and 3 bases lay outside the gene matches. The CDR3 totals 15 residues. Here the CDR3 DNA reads TGTGCCAGCAGTTTGGGGACTAGCAGCTACAATGAGCAGTTCTTC. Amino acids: CASSLGTSSYNEQFF.

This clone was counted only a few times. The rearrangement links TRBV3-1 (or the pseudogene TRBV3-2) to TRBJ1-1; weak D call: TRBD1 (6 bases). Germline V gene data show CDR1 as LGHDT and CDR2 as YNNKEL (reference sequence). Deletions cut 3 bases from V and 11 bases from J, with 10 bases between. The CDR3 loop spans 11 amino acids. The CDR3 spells CASSHQGWAFF. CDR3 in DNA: TGTGCCAGCAGCCATCAGGGGTGGGCTTTCTTT.

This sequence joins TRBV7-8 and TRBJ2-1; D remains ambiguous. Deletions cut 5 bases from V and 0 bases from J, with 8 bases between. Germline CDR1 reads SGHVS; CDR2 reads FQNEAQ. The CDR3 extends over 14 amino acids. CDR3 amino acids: CASSLTRSYNEQFF. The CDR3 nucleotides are TGTGCCAGCAGCCTAACTCGCTCCTACAATGAGCAGTTCTTC.

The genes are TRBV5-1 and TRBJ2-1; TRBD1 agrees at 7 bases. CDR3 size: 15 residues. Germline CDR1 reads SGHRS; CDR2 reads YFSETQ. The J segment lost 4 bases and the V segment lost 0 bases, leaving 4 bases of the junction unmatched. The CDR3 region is CASSLEGGAYNEQFF. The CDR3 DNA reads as TGCGCCAGCAGCTTGGAAGGGGGCGCTTACAATGAGCAGTTCTTC.

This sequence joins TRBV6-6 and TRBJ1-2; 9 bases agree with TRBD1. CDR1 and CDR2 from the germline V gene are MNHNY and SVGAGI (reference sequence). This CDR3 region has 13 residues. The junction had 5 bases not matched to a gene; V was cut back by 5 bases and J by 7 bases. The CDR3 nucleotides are TGTGCCAGCAGTAACAGGGGGCAGGCTGGCTACACCTTC. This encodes CASSNRGQAGYTF.

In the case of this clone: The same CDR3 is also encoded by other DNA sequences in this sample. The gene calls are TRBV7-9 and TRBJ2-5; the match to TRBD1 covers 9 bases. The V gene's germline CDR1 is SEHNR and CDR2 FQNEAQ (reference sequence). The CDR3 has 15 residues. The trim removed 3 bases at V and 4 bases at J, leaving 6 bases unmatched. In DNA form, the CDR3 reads TGTGCCAGCAGCTTGGGACAGGGTATAGGAGAGACCCAGTACTTC. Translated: CASSLGQGIGETQYF.

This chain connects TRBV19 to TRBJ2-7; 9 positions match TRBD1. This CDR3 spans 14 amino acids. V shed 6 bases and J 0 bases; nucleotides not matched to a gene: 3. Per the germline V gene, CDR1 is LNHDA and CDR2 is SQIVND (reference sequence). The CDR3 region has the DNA TGTGCCAGTAGCGCGACAGGGGGCTCCTACGAGCAGTACTTC. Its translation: CASSATGGSYEQYF.

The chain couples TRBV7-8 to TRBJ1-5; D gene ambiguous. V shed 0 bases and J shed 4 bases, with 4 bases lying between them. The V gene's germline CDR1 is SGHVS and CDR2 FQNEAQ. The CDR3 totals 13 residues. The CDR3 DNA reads TGTGCCAGCAGCTTAGCCCATAATCAGCCCCAGCATTTT. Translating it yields CASSLAHNQPQHF. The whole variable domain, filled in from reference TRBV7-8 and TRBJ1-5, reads GAGVSQSPRYKVAKRGQDVALRCDPISGHVSLFWYQQALGQGPEFLTYFQNEAQLDKSGLPSDRFFAERPEGSVSTLKIQRTQQEDSAVYLCASSLAHNQPQHFGDGTRLSIL.

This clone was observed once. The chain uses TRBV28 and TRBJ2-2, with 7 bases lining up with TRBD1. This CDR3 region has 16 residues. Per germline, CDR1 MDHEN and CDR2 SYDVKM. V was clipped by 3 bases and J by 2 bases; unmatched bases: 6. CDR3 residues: CASSFQGTANTGELFF. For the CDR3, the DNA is TGTGCCAGCAGTTTCCAGGGGACAGCAAACACCGGGGAGCTGTTTTTT.

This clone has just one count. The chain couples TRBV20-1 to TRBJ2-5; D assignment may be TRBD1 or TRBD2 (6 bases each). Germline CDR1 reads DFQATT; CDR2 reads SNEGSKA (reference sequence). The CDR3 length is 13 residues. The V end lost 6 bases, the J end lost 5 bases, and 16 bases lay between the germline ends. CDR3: CSASGGPRETQYF. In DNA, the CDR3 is TGCAGTGCCAGTGGGGGGCCGCGGGAGACCCAGTACTTC.

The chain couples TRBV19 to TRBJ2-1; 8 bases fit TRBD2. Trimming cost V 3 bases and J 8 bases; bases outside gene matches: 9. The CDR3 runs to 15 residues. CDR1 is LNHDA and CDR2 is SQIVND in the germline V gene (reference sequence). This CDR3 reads CASSMGLGKEYEQFF. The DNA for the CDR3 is TGTGCCAGTAGTATGGGACTAGGGAAGGAATATGAGCAGTTCTTC.

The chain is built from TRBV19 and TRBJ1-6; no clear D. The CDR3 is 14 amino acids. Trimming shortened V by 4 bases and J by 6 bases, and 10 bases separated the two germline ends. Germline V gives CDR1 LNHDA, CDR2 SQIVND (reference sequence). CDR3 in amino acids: CASSTRVPNSPLHF. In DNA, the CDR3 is TGTGCCAGTAGTACTCGAGTTCCTAATTCACCCCTCCACTTT.

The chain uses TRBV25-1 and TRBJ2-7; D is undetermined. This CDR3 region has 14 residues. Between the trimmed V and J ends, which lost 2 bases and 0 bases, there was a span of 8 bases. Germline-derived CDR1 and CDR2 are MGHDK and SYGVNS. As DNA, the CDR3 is TGTGCCAGCAGTGAACAGGAAAGCTCCTACGAGCAGTACTTC. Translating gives CASSEQESSYEQYF.

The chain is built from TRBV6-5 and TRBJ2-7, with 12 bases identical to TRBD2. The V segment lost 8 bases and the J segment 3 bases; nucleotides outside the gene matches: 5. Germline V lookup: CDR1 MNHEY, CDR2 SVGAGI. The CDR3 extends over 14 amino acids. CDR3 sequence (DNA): TGTGCCAGCTTCGGGACTAGCGGGTACTACGAGCAGTACTTC. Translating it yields CASFGTSGYYEQYF.

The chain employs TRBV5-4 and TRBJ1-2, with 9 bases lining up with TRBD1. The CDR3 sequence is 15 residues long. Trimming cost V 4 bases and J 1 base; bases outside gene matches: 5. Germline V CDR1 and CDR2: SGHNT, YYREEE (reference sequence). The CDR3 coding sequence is TGTGCCAGCAGCACGAAGGGACAGGGTAACTATGGCTACACCTTC. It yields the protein CASSTKGQGNYGYTF. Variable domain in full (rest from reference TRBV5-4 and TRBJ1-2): ETGVTQSPTHLIKTRGQQVTLRCSSQSGHNTVSWYQQALGQGPQFIFQYYREEENGRGNFPPRFSGLQFPNYSSELNVNALELDDSALYLCASSTKGQGNYGYTFGSGTRLTVV.

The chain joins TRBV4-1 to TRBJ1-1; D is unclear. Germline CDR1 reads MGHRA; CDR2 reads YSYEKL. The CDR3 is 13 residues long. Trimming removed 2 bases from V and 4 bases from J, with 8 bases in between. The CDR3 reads CASSQSGLTEAFF. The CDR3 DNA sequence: TGCGCCAGCAGCCAAAGTGGACTCACTGAAGCTTTCTTT.

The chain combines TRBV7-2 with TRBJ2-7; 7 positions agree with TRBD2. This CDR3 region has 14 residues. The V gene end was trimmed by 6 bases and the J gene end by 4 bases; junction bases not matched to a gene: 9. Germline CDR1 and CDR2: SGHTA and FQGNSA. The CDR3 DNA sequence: TGTGCCAGCAGTAGTCTAGGCGGGAGTTACGAGCAGTACTTC. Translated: CASSSLGGSYEQYF.

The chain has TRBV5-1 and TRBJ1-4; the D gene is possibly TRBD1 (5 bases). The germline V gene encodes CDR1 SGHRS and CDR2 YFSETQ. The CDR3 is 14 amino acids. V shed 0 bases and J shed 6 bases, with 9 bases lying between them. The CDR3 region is CASSLGQGDEKLFF. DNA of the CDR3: TGCGCCAGCAGCTTGGGGCAGGGCGATGAAAAACTGTTTTTT. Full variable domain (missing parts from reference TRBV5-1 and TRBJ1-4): KAGVTQTPRYLIKTRGQQVTLSCSPISGHRSVSWYQQTPGQGLQFLFEYFSETQRNKGNFPGRFSGRQFSNSRSEMNVSTLELGDSALYLCASSLGQGDEKLFFGSGTQLSVL.

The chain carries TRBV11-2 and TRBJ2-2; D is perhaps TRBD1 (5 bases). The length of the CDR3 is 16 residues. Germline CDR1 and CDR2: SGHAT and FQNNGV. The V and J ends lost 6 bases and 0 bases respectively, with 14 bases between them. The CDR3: CASRPAGSANTGELFF. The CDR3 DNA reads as TGTGCCAGCAGACCTGCAGGGTCCGCGAACACCGGGGAGCTGTTTTTT.

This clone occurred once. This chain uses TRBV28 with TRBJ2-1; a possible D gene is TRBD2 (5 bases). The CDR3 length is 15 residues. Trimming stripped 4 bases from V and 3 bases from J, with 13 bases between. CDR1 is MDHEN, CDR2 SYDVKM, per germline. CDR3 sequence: CASSSPLDFYNEQFF. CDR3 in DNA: TGTGCCAGCAGTTCCCCACTGGACTTCTACAATGAGCAGTTCTTC.

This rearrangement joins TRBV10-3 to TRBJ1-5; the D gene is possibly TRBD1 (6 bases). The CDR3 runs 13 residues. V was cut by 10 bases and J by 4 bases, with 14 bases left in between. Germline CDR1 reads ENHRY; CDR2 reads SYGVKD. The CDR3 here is CATTAGANQPQHF. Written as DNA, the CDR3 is TGTGCCACTACGGCAGGGGCGAATCAGCCCCAGCATTTT.

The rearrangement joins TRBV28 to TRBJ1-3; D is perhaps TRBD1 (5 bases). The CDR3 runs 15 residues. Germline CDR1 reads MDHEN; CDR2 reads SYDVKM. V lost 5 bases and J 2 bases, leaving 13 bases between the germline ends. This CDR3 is CASSVAGIAGNTIYF. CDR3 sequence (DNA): TGTGCCAGCAGTGTCGCAGGGATCGCTGGAAACACCATATATTTT.

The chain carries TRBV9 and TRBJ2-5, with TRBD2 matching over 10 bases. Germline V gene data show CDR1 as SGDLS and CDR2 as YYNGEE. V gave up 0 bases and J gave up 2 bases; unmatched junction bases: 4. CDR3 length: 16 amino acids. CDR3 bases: TGTGCCAGCAGCGTAGCTAGCGGGGGATTACAAGAGACCCAGTACTTC. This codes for CASSVASGGLQETQYF.

Here the CDR3 reads CATSEPGQGILNEQFF. The CDR3 region has the DNA TGTGCCACCAGTGAACCGGGACAGGGTATTCTTAATGAGCAGTTCTTC. This chain links TRBV24-1 with TRBJ2-1; 9 bases match TRBD1. The CDR3 sequence is 16 residues long. Looked up from germline, CDR1 is KGHDR and CDR2 is SFDVKD. J lost 7 bases, V lost 4 bases, and 10 bases had no gene match.

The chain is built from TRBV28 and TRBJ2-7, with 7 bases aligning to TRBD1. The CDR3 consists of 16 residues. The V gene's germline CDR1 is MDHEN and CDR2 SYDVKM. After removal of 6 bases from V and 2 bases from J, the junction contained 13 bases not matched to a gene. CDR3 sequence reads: CASSYEPGQRTYEQYF. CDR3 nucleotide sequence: TGTGCCAGCAGCTATGAACCGGGACAGCGAACCTACGAGCAGTACTTC.

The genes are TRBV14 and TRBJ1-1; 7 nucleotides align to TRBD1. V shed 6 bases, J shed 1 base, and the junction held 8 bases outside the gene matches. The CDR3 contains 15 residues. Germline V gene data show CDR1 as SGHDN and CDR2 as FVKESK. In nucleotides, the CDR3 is TGTGCCAGCAGTCGATCATACAGGGGGAACACTGAAGCTTTCTTT. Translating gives CASSRSYRGNTEAFF.

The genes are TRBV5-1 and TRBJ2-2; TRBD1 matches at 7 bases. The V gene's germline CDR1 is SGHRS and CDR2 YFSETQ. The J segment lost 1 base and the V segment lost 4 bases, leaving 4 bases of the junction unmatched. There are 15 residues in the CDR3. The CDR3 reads CASSTGQLNTGELFF. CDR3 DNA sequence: TGCGCCAGCAGCACGGGACAGCTGAACACCGGGGAGCTGTTTTTT.

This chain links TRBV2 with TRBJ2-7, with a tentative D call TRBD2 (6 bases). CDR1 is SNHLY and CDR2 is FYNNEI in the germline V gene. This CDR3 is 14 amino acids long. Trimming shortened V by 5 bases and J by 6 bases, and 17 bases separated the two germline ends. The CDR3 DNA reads TGTGCCAGCAGTCTCGAGGAGGGCCTCTGCGAGCAGTACTTC. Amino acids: CASSLEEGLCEQYF.

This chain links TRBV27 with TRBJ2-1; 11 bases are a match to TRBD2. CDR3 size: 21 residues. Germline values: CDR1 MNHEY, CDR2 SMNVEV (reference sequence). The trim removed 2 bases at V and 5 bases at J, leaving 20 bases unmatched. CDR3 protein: CASSLGPRGDIAGGGNNEQFF. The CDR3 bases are TGTGCCAGCAGTTTAGGGCCCCGGGGAGACATAGCGGGAGGGGGTAACAATGAGCAGTTCTTC.